This note documents a single T cell receptor (beta chain) sequence. V was cut by 1 base and J by 10 bases, with 13 bases left in between. CDR1 MNHNS and CDR2 SASEGT come from the germline V gene. There are 13 residues in the CDR3. This sample was included in a study of blood T cell repertoires in COVID-19. Study as a whole: From the United States, Italy and Spain came samples of acute and convalescent COVID-19. PBMCs, B-cell-depleted T cells, or T cells were the source of the cDNA or gDNA that made up the material.

In the source study's methods: Quantification of nucleated cells was approximated via reference gene primer amplification. Generated by immunoSEQ multiplex PCR, the TCRdb table keeps only in-frame clones and is missing some. V, J and clone size are those of that table, while D and trimming were read from the DNA. This sample has some 110,000 clones, with roughly four fifths found just once. Sequences were obtained from peripheral blood. This chain connects TRBV6-1 to TRBJ1-1; TRBD1 might be the D (5 bases). The TCR originated in a woman aged 55-70 years with acute or convalescent COVID-19. The chain's CDR3 is CASSEEGPWIAFF. In DNA form, the CDR3 reads TGTGCCAGCAGTGAAGAGGGGCCCTGGATAGCTTTCTTT.